One sample yielded the 27 T cell receptor beta chains listed below, sequenced in a study of blood T cell repertoires in COVID-19. Assay used: immunoSEQ multiplex PCR; TCRdb lists only in-frame clones, some missing. The repertoire consists of over 35,000 clones, with approximately 79% occurring once and the leading ten covering approximately 23%. The sample taken for sequencing was peripheral blood. The source of these receptors is a man in his sixties or seventies with acute or convalescent COVID-19.

The genes are TRBV3-1 (or the pseudogene TRBV3-2) and TRBJ1-3; TRBD1 agrees at 8 bases. CDR3 length: 15 residues. Losses at the gene ends were 4 bases for V and 4 bases for J; bases not matched to a gene: 6. Germline loops: CDR1 LGHDT, CDR2 YNNKEL (reference sequence). The CDR3 sequence: CASSPPGTGGNTIYF. The CDR3 region has the DNA TGTGCCAGCAGCCCTCCGGGGACAGGCGGAAACACCATATATTTT.

V is TRBV7-2 and J is TRBJ1-5; D is unclear. The CDR3 length is 12 residues. V lost 4 bases and J lost 3, with 4 bases in between. Germline V gene data show CDR1 as SGHTA and CDR2 as FQGNSA. The CDR3 DNA reads as TGTGCCAGCAGCTCCAACAATCAGCCCCAGCATTTT. Its protein is CASSSNNQPQHF.

This chain joins TRBV27 and TRBJ1-1; weak D call: TRBD1 (6 bases). Trimming pared 2 bases from V and 5 bases from J, leaving 15 bases between. The CDR3 is made up of 15 amino acids. Germline assignment: CDR1 MNHEY and CDR2 SMNVEV (reference sequence). DNA of the CDR3: TGTGCCAGCAGTTTACGGACAGCGAGGCGGACTGAAGCTTTCTTT. This codes for CASSLRTARRTEAFF.

The chain uses TRBV28 and TRBJ1-2, with 8 bases matching TRBD1. Trimming cost V 7 bases and J 5 bases; bases outside gene matches: 6. The CDR3 runs to 13 residues. CDR1 is MDHEN, CDR2 SYDVKM, per germline. In nucleotides, the CDR3 is TGTGCCAGCACCACCGGGACAGGATATGGCTACACCTTC. This translates into CASTTGTGYGYTF.

V gene TRBV27 combines with J gene TRBJ2-5; TRBD2 is a possible D gene (5 bases). Trimming removed 5 bases at V and 4 bases at J, with 20 bases between. The CDR3 extends over 16 amino acids. Germline-derived CDR1 and CDR2 are MNHEY and SMNVEV (reference sequence). The DNA for the CDR3 is TGTGCCAGCAGTGCGGGTCCGGCCCCAAGGTTAGAGACCCAGTACTTC. This gives the protein CASSAGPAPRLETQYF.

The chain combines TRBV3-1 (or the pseudogene TRBV3-2) with TRBJ2-2, with TRBD2 matching over 10 bases. The CDR3 length is 18 residues. CDR1 and CDR2 (germline): LGHDT, YNNKEL (reference sequence). The ends lost 0 bases at V and 5 bases at J; junction bases unmatched: 9. The CDR3 DNA reads as TGTGCCAGCAGCCAAGACGCTAGCGGGAGTAAAGGAACCGGGGAGCTGTTTTTT. Translated, it gives CASSQDASGSKGTGELFF.

The chain joins TRBV19 to TRBJ1-5; 10 bases fit TRBD1. After removal of 4 bases from V and 3 bases from J, the junction contained 0 bases not matched to a gene. CDR1 and CDR2 (germline): LNHDA, SQIVND (reference sequence). CDR3 size: 14 residues. The CDR3 loop reads CASSRQGANQPQHF. CDR3 sequence (DNA): TGTGCCAGTAGTAGACAGGGGGCCAATCAGCCCCAGCATTTT.

This chain connects TRBV5-1 to TRBJ2-1, with 12 bases identical to TRBD2. CDR3 length: 18 residues. V gave up 2 bases and J gave up 0 bases; unmatched junction bases: 6. Germline V gene sequence: CDR1 SGHRS, CDR2 YFSETQ. CDR3 protein: CASSFLAGGPGSYNEQFF. CDR3 DNA: TGCGCCAGCAGCTTTCTAGCGGGAGGGCCCGGCTCCTACAATGAGCAGTTCTTC.

CDR3 nucleotide sequence: TGTGCCAGCAGCAAGGGCGCGGGAGGGCCCTACAATGAGCAGTTCTTC. Translated: CASSKGAGGPYNEQFF. This chain uses TRBV9 with TRBJ2-1, with 9 positions matching TRBD2. Germline V gene data show CDR1 as SGDLS and CDR2 as YYNGEE. CDR3 length: 16 amino acids. V lost 4 bases to trimming and J lost 2 bases; unmatched junction nucleotides: 7.

The rearrangement uses TRBV29-1 and TRBJ2-5; 9 nucleotides match TRBD2. The CDR3 length is 12 residues. Germline values: CDR1 SQVTM, CDR2 ANQGSEA. After removal of 6 bases from V and 4 bases from J, the junction contained 3 bases not matched to a gene. CDR3 loop: CSVRLAAETQYF. CDR3 nucleotide sequence: TGCAGCGTCCGACTAGCGGCAGAGACCCAGTACTTC.

CDR3: CASSRDRETEAFF. The CDR3 nucleotides are TGTGCCAGCTCCCGGGACAGGGAAACTGAAGCTTTCTTT. J is TRBJ1-1 and V is TRBV18, with 9 bases identical to TRBD1. V gave up 6 bases and J gave up 5 bases; unmatched junction bases: 4. Germline CDR1 is KGHSH and CDR2 is LQKENI. This CDR3 is built from 13 residues.

V gene TRBV29-1 combines with J gene TRBJ1-1; D remains unclear. The CDR3 covers 11 residues. Germline V lookup: CDR1 SQVTM, CDR2 ANQGSEA. Between the trimmed V and J ends, which lost 1 base and 3 bases, there was a span of 3 bases. CDR3 sequence: CSVEADTEAFF. CDR3 sequence (DNA): TGCAGCGTTGAAGCTGACACTGAAGCTTTCTTT.

The sample holds a few counts of this clone. The V and J genes are TRBV15 and TRBJ1-2, with 8 bases lining up with TRBD1. The CDR3 has 17 amino acids. Trimming took 3 bases from V and 1 from J; bases not matched to a gene: 10. CDR1 and CDR2 (germline): LNHNV, YYDKDF (reference sequence). Written as DNA, the CDR3 is TGTGCCACCAGCAGGAAGGCAGGGGGCGGACTTAACTATGGCTACACCTTC. Residues: CATSRKAGGGLNYGYTF.

The chain combines TRBV28 with TRBJ2-1; the D gene is possibly TRBD1 (6 bases). The CDR3 has 16 residues. Germline CDR1 is MDHEN and CDR2 is SYDVKM. Trimming shortened V by 5 bases and J by 0 bases, and 14 bases separated the two germline ends. DNA of the CDR3: TGTGCCAGCAGTCGACAGGTCCCTCCCTCCTACAATGAGCAGTTCTTC. Amino acids: CASSRQVPPSYNEQFF.

CDR3 nucleotide sequence: TGTGCCAGCAGTGAGGGGCAGTTGGGGGAGACCCAGTACTTC. It translates to CASSEGQLGETQYF. This chain links TRBV2 with TRBJ2-5; TRBD1 might be the D (5 bases). The CDR3 totals 14 residues. Germline loops: CDR1 SNHLY, CDR2 FYNNEI. Trimming took 3 bases from V and 5 from J, leaving 13 bases between them.

CDR3 nucleotide sequence: TGTGCCAGCAGAGGGCAGGGTTATTCACCCCTCCACTTT. This sequence encodes CASRGQGYSPLHF. The chain joins TRBV6-5 to TRBJ1-6; TRBD1 is a possible D gene (5 bases). There are 13 residues in the CDR3. Germline V CDR1 and CDR2: MNHEY, SVGAGI. V was cut by 6 bases and J by 8 bases, with 11 bases left in between.

This sequence joins TRBV19 and TRBJ2-1; 13 bases agree with TRBD2. Germline lookup yields CDR1 LNHDA and CDR2 SQIVND (reference sequence). The junction had 5 bases not matched to a gene; V was cut back by 3 bases and J by 9 bases. The CDR3 runs 15 residues. This CDR3 reads CASSMGLAGTSEQFF. The CDR3 bases are TGTGCCAGTAGTATGGGACTAGCGGGAACTTCTGAGCAGTTCTTC.

The rearrangement links TRBV12-5 to TRBJ1-2, with D possibly matching TRBD1 (5 bases). In germline, CDR1 is LGHNT, CDR2 FRNRAP. V was shortened by 5 bases and J by 12 bases, with 13 bases between the two germline ends. CDR3 length: 11 amino acids. The CDR3: CASGKGEGHTF. The DNA of the CDR3 is TGTGCTAGTGGTAAAGGGGAAGGACACACCTTC.

The genes are TRBV3-1 (or the pseudogene TRBV3-2) and TRBJ2-7; TRBD2 aligns across 7 bases. The CDR3 is 14 residues long. The V and J ends lost 4 bases and 2 bases, in that order; junction bases with no gene match: 5. CDR1 and CDR2 (germline): LGHDT, YNNKEL (reference sequence). CDR3 sequence: CASSPEGLTYEQYF. CDR3 DNA: TGTGCCAGCAGCCCCGAGGGACTAACCTACGAGCAGTACTTC.

The V and J genes are TRBV5-1 and TRBJ2-1; 8 bases are shared with TRBD2. Trimming took 3 bases from V and 5 from J; bases not matched to a gene: 10. CDR1 and CDR2 from the germline V gene are SGHRS and YFSETQ. This CDR3 is built from 16 residues. In DNA form, the CDR3 reads TGCGCCAGCAGCTCCCCGGGGGGACTAGGAGACAATGAGCAGTTCTTC. It codes for CASSSPGGLGDNEQFF.

The chain combines TRBV6-5 with TRBJ2-7; D gene uncertain. The CDR3 has 12 residues. Germline assignment: CDR1 MNHEY and CDR2 SVGAGI. Trimming took off 5 bases at V and 2 bases at J, with 7 bases between the two ends. In DNA form, the CDR3 reads TGTGCCAGCAGTACGAGTACCTACGAGCAGTACTTC. This translates into CASSTSTYEQYF.

V and J are TRBV10-3 and TRBJ1-2, with a weak D call TRBD1 (6 bases). V lost 2 bases, J lost 2 bases, and 9 bases lay in between. The CDR3 runs 14 residues. Germline CDR1 and CDR2: ENHRY and SYGVKD. The CDR3 DNA is TGTGCCATCAGTGAGGGGGGCGCAAACTATGGCTACACCTTC. Translated, it gives CAISEGGANYGYTF.

The chain combines TRBV19 with TRBJ2-3; D is unresolved. This CDR3 comprises 15 residues. Trimming took 6 bases from V and 2 from J, leaving 15 bases between them. The germline CDR1 and CDR2 sequences are LNHDA and SQIVND (reference sequence). The CDR3 sequence: CASSFLTETTDTQYF. As DNA, the CDR3 is TGTGCCAGTAGCTTCTTAACGGAGACCACAGATACGCAGTATTTT.

CDR3 residues: CASSSRGQGGSPLHF. CDR3 DNA sequence: TGTGCCAGCAGCTCGAGGGGACAGGGGGGGTCACCCCTCCACTTT. The rearrangement uses TRBV7-2 and TRBJ1-6, with TRBD1 matching over 11 bases. After removal of 4 bases from V and 10 bases from J, the junction contained 6 bases not matched to a gene. The CDR3 extends over 15 amino acids. Germline lookup yields CDR1 SGHTA and CDR2 FQGNSA.

This clone was counted a single time. This sequence joins TRBV14 and TRBJ1-1, with TRBD1 identical over 8 bases. This CDR3 contains 14 residues. Germline V CDR1 and CDR2: SGHDN, FVKESK. V shed 8 bases and J 4 bases; nucleotides not matched to a gene: 9. Here the CDR3 reads CASGGQGAATEAFF. The CDR3 nucleotides are TGTGCCAGCGGCGGACAGGGTGCGGCCACTGAAGCTTTCTTT.

The rearrangement uses TRBV19 and TRBJ1-1; the D gene is possibly TRBD1 (5 bases). Germline assignment: CDR1 LNHDA and CDR2 SQIVND (reference sequence). CDR3 length: 15 residues. Between the trimmed V and J ends, which lost 5 bases and 0 bases, there was a span of 13 bases. DNA for the CDR3: TGTGCCAGTAGTTGGGGGGGGACCCTGAACACTGAAGCTTTCTTT. It is translated as CASSWGGTLNTEAFF.

J is TRBJ2-7 and V is TRBV28; 7 positions match TRBD2. Germline-derived CDR1 and CDR2 are MDHEN and SYDVKM. Trimming took 7 bases from V and 1 from J; bases not matched to a gene: 10. The CDR3 extends over 15 amino acids. CDR3 residues: CASTPHTGGSYEQYF. DNA for the CDR3: TGTGCCAGCACCCCTCACACGGGAGGATCCTACGAGCAGTACTTC.